Listed below are T cell receptor beta chains from one sample, sequenced in a study of T cells after posttransplantation cyclophosphamide. The method was immunoSEQ multiplex PCR; TCRdb's version includes in-frame clones alone and lacks a portion of them. The sample yields some 9,400 clones, roughly 98% seen once. Material for sequencing was naive CD4+ T cells sorted from PBMCs. Receptors originate from a woman aged 60-75 years in good health, CMV-negative, and a related stem cell transplant donor. The CDR3 runs from the conserved cysteine through the conserved F or W. A D gene is named only where the DNA matches it firmly. Size is omitted from some rows. Given values are once, few, many or a class for expanded clones.

j_call clone_size v_call d_call cdr3_aa cdr3_nt
TRBJ2-7 - TRBV4-1 TRBD1 CASSQAGGNEQYF TGCGCCAGCAGCCAAGCAGGGGGCAACGAGCAGTACTTC
TRBJ1-4 - TRBV5-5 TRBD1 CASSPRDRATNEKLFF TGTGCCAGCAGCCCTCGGGACAGGGCAACTAATGAAAAACTGTTTTTT
TRBJ1-6 - TRBV6-1 TRBD1 CASTILDRGQSPLHF TGTGCCAGCACCATCCTTGACAGGGGACAATCACCCCTCCACTTT
TRBJ1-1 - TRBV28 - CASKGDSGTPTRYTEAFF TGTGCCAGCAAAGGAGACTCGGGGACACCCACGAGGTACACTGAAGCTTTCTTT
TRBJ2-5 - TRBV5-1 TRBD2 CASSGGLAVSQETQYF TGCGCCAGCAGCGGGGGACTAGCGGTTTCCCAAGAGACCCAGTACTTC
TRBJ1-2 - TRBV4-1 TRBD1 CASSQDRGTGGGYTF TGCGCCAGCAGCCAAGATAGGGGGACAGGGGGAGGCTACACCTTC
TRBJ1-2 - TRBV7-9 - CASSSRTGLTNYGYTF TGTGCCAGCAGCTCGCGCACAGGGCTTACTAACTATGGCTACACCTTC
TRBJ2-2 - TRBV19 TRBD1 CASSSSTGVNTGELFF TGTGCCAGTAGTAGCTCCACAGGGGTGAACACCGGGGAGCTGTTTTTT
TRBJ1-4 once TRBV5-1 TRBD1 CASSSRTGNEKLFF TGCGCCAGCAGCTCCCGGACAGGGAACGAAAAACTGTTTTTT
TRBJ2-1 - TRBV28 - CASSSFYNEQFF TGTGCCAGCAGTTCTTTTTACAATGAGCAGTTCTTC
TRBJ2-1 - TRBV7-9 TRBD2 CASSLANLAGGPNEQFF TGTGCCAGCAGCTTAGCGAACCTAGCGGGAGGCCCCAACGAGCAGTTCTTC
TRBJ2-5 - TRBV6-8 - CASSRRGRGTQYF TGTGCCAGCAGTCGTAGGGGGCGGGGGACCCAGTACTTC
TRBJ2-7 - TRBV7-2 TRBD2 CASSLVRTSSSYEQYF TGTGCCAGCAGCTTAGTAAGGACTAGCAGCTCCTACGAGCAGTACTTC